Described below is a single T cell receptor beta chain sequence and its context. Data came from immunoSEQ multiplex PCR; TCRdb stores just in-frame clones and leaves some out. The table includes approximately 2.5 million clones, under 95% detected once. These data originate in a study of shared clonotypes between healthy human individuals. This CDR3 is 13 amino acids long. Germline-derived CDR1 and CDR2 are LNHDA and SQIVND (reference sequence). Trimming left V 4 bases short and J 4 bases short, with 8 bases between. V gene TRBV19 combines with J gene TRBJ1-5, with D unclear. This clonotype was sampled from a man between 18 and 29 years old in good health. Some clones in this sample may be carry-over from other donors' samples. The sequenced sample consisted of naive CD4+ T cells from PBMCs. Regarding subset: CD45RA+ positively selected. CDR3 amino acids: CASSSTRNQPQHF. The CDR3 region has the DNA TGTGCCAGTAGTAGTACGCGAAATCAGCCCCAGCATTTT.